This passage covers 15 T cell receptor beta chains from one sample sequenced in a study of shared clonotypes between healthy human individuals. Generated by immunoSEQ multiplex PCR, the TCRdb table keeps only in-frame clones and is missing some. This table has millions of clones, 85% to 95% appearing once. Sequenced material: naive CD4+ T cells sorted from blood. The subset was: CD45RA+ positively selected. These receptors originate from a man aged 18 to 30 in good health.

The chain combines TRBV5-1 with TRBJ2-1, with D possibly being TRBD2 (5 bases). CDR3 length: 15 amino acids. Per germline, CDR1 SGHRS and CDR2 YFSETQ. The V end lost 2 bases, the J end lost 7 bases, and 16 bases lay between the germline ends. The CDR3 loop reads CASSFETINGNEQFF. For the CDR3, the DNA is TGCGCCAGCAGCTTCGAGACTATTAATGGGAATGAGCAGTTCTTC.

The CDR3 DNA reads TGCGCCAGCAGCTTGGCGGTAGAAGATACGCAGTATTTT. It yields the protein CASSLAVEDTQYF. The chain combines TRBV5-1 with TRBJ2-3; D is uncertain. The ends were cut back, 0 bases at V and 5 bases at J, with 7 bases in the middle. CDR3 length equals 13 residues. Looked up from germline, CDR1 is SGHRS and CDR2 is YFSETQ.

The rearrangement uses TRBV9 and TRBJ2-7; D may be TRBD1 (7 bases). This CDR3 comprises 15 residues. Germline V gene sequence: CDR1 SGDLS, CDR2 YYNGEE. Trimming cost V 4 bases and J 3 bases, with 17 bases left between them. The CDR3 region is CASSPGGQLGYEQYF. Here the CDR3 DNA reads TGTGCCAGCAGCCCAGGGGGGCAGTTGGGCTACGAGCAGTACTTC.

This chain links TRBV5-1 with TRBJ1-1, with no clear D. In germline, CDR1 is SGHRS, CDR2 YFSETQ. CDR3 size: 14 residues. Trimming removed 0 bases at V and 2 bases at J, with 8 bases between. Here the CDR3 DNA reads TGCGCCAGCAGCTTGGCCCTTGTAAACACTGAAGCTTTCTTT. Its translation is CASSLALVNTEAFF.

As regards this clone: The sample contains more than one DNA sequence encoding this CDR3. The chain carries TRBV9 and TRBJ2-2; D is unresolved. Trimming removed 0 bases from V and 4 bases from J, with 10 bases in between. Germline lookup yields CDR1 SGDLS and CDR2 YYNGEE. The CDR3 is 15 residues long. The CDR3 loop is CASSVEGRVTGELFF. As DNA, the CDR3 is TGTGCCAGCAGCGTAGAAGGCCGGGTCACCGGGGAGCTGTTTTTT.

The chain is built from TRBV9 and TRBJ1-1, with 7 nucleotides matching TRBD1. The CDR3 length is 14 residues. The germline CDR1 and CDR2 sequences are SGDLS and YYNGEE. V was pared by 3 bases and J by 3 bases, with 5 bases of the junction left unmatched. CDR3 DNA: TGTGCCAGCAGCGCGACCACAGGGGACACTGAAGCTTTCTTT. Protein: CASSATTGDTEAFF.

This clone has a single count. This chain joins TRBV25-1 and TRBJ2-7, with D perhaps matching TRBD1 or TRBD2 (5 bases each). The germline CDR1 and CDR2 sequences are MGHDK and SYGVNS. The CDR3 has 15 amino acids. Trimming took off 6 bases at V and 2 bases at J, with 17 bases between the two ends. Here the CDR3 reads CASSELSGTTYEQYF. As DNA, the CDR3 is TGTGCCAGCAGCGAACTCTCCGGGACGACCTACGAGCAGTACTTC.

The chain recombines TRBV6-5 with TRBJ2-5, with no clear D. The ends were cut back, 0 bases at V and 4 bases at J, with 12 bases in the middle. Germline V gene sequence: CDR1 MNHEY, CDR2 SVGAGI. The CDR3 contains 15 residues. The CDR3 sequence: CASSYSQGGVETQYF. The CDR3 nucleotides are TGTGCCAGCAGTTACTCCCAAGGTGGGGTAGAGACCCAGTACTTC.

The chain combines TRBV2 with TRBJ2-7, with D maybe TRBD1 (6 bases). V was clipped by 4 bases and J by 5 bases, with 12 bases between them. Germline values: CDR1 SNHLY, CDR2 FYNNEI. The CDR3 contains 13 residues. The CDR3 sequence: CASSGRTVDEQYF. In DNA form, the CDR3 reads TGTGCCAGCAGTGGTCGGACAGTGGACGAGCAGTACTTC.

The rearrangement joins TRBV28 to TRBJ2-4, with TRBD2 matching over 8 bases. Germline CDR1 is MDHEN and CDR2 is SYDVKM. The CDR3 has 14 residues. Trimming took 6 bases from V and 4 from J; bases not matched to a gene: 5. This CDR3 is CASSTRGAKNIQYF. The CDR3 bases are TGTGCCAGCAGCACGCGGGGGGCGAAAAACATTCAGTACTTC.

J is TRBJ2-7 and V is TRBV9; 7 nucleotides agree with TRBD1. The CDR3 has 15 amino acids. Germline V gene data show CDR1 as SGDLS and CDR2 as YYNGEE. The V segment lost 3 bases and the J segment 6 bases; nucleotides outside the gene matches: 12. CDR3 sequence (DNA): TGTGCCAGCAGCGGGTTACAGGGGTTCGCAGCCGAGCAGTACTTC. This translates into CASSGLQGFAAEQYF. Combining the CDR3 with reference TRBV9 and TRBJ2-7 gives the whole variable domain DSGVTQTPKHLITATGQRVTLRCSPRSGDLSVYWYQQSLDQGLQFLIQYYNGEERAKGNILERFSAQQFPDLHSELNLSSLELGDSALYFCASSGLQGFAAEQYFGPGTRLTVT.

The CDR3 DNA is TGTGCCAGCAGCTCAGGGGGGCCTATGAACACTGAAGCTTTCTTT. This gives the protein CASSSGGPMNTEAFF. The gene calls are TRBV5-5 and TRBJ1-1; TRBD1 agrees at 7 bases. Germline V gene sequence: CDR1 SGHKS, CDR2 YYEKEE (reference sequence). The CDR3 covers 15 residues. The trim removed 3 bases at V and 0 bases at J, leaving 5 bases unmatched.

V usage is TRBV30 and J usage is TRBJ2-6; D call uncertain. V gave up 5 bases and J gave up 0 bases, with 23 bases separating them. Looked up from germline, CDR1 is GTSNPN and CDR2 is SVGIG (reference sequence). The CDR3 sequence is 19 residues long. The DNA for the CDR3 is TGTGCCTGGGCGACCACCACACCTCAGTATTACTCTGGGGCCAACGTCCTGACTTTC. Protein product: CAWATTTPQYYSGANVLTF.

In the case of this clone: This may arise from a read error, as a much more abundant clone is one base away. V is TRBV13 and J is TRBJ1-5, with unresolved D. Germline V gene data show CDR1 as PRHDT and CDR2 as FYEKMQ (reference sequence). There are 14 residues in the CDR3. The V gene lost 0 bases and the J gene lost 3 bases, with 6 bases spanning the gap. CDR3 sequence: CASSLGRINQPQHF. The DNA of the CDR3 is TGTGCCAGCAGCTTAGGACGGATCAATCAGCCCCAGCATTTT.

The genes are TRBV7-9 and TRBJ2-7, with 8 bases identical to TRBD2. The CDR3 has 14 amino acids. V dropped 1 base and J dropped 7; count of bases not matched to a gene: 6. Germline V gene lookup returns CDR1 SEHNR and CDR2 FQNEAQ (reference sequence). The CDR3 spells CASSLDGRAGEQYF. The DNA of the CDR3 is TGTGCCAGCAGCTTAGACGGGAGGGCCGGTGAGCAGTACTTC. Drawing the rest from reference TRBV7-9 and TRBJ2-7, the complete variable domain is DTGVSQNPRHKITKRGQNVTFRCDPISEHNRLYWYRQTLGQGPEFLTYFQNEAQLEKSRLLSDRFSAERPKGSFSTLEIQRTEQGDSAMYLCASSLDGRAGEQYFGPGTRLTVT.